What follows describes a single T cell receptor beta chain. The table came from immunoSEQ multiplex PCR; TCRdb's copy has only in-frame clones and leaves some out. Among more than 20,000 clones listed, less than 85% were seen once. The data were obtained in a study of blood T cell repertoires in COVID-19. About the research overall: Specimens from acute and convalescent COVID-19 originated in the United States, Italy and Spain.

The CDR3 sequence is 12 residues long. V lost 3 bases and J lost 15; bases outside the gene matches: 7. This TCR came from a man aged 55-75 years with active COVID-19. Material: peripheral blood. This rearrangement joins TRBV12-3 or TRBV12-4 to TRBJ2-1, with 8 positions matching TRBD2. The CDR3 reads CASSLTSGSRFF. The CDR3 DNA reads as TGTGCCAGCAGTTTGACGAGCGGGAGTAGGTTCTTC.